This entry lists 19 T cell receptor beta chains sequenced from one sample in a study of cytomegalovirus exposure and HLA in healthy donors. PCR primers comprised 60 Vbeta and 13 Jbeta primers. The protocol was immunoSEQ multiplex PCR, while the TCRdb copy is restricted to in-frame clones and leaves out a portion. In the table there are 85,000 to 120,000 clones, roughly 80% of which are singletons. The specimen was PBMCs. The receptors originated from a man in his 60s in good health and CMV-seronegative.

The V call is TRBV27, the J call TRBJ1-5, with 7 bases matching TRBD1. CDR1 is MNHEY, CDR2 SMNVEV, per germline (reference sequence). V dropped 7 bases and J dropped 0; count of bases not matched to a gene: 9. The length of the CDR3 is 16 residues. The CDR3 DNA follows: TGTGCCAGCACCCGGGGACAGTTGAATAGCAATCAGCCCCAGCATTTT. As protein: CASTRGQLNSNQPQHF.

DNA of the CDR3: TGTGCCATCAGTGACAGGCTAGCGGGGAACAATGAGCAGTTCTTC. Residues: CAISDRLAGNNEQFF. The chain employs TRBV10-3 and TRBJ2-1; TRBD2 agrees at 9 bases. V shed 3 bases and J 5 bases; nucleotides not matched to a gene: 5. The germline V gene encodes CDR1 ENHRY and CDR2 SYGVKD. This CDR3 is built from 15 residues.

The chain joins TRBV2 to TRBJ1-1; tentatively, D is TRBD1 (5 bases). The CDR3 length is 13 residues. Germline V gives CDR1 SNHLY, CDR2 FYNNEI. The V end was cut by 1 base, the J end by 8 bases, with 11 bases between. CDR3 in amino acids: CASSEEVGGEAFF. Written as DNA, the CDR3 is TGTGCCAGCAGTGAAGAGGTCGGGGGGGAAGCTTTCTTT.

The CDR3 coding sequence is TGTGCCAGCAGCGTCACAGGGGGCGATCAGCCCCAGCATTTT. Protein product: CASSVTGGDQPQHF. The genes are TRBV9 and TRBJ1-5; 9 bases agree with TRBD1. Looked up from germline, CDR1 is SGDLS and CDR2 is YYNGEE. The CDR3 loop spans 14 amino acids. Trimming cost V 2 bases and J 5 bases; bases outside gene matches: 2.

This chain joins TRBV19 and TRBJ2-5; D possibly corresponds to TRBD1 (6 bases). This CDR3 is built from 15 residues. Trimming stripped 4 bases from V and 2 bases from J, with 14 bases between. Germline CDR1 is LNHDA and CDR2 is SQIVND (reference sequence). The CDR3 region is CASSRLQGRQETQYF. CDR3 DNA sequence: TGTGCCAGTAGTAGGTTACAGGGTAGGCAAGAGACCCAGTACTTC.

The rearrangement joins TRBV6-5 to TRBJ1-1; 7 positions agree with TRBD1. There are 15 residues in the CDR3. Germline V gene sequence: CDR1 MNHEY, CDR2 SVGAGI. With V trimmed by 7 bases and J by 8 bases, 16 bases remained unmatched. The CDR3 bases are TGTGCCAGCATCGCCCCGACAGGGAGGTTAAGCGAAGCTTTCTTT. Residues: CASIAPTGRLSEAFF.

The chain uses TRBV6-1 and TRBJ1-4; unclear D gene. CDR1 MNHNS and CDR2 SASEGT come from the germline V gene. V shed 4 bases and J shed 0 bases, with 12 bases lying between them. The CDR3 spans 16 residues. As DNA, the CDR3 is TGTGCCAGCAGTGCCGGTTTCCTTGCAACTAATGAAAAACTGTTTTTT. Translated, it gives CASSAGFLATNEKLFF.

The J gene is TRBJ1-5, the V gene TRBV28; a possible D gene is TRBD1 (6 bases). Trimming took 6 bases from V and 9 from J, leaving 15 bases between them. CDR3 size: 13 residues. CDR1 MDHEN and CDR2 SYDVKM come from the germline V gene. CDR3 nucleotides: TGTGCCAGCAGAAACCTCAGGGGTTCGCCCCAGCATTTT. Its protein is CASRNLRGSPQHF.

This clone came up once. The rearrangement links TRBV5-1 to TRBJ2-1, with 11 bases that match TRBD1. Unmatched junction bases numbered 5, after V lost 5 bases and J lost 4 bases. There are 15 residues in the CDR3. Germline V lookup: CDR1 SGHRS, CDR2 YFSETQ. CDR3 residues: CASRRGQGAYNEQFF. The CDR3 coding sequence is TGCGCCAGCAGACGCGGACAGGGGGCATACAATGAGCAGTTCTTC.

V is TRBV29-1 and J is TRBJ2-7, with 8 bases lining up with TRBD1. CDR1 is SQVTM, CDR2 ANQGSEA, per germline. CDR3 length: 14 amino acids. The junction had 7 bases not matched to a gene; V was cut back by 6 bases and J by 0 bases. CDR3 amino acids: CSVLGTGYSYEQYF. The CDR3 nucleotides are TGCAGCGTCTTGGGGACAGGTTACTCCTACGAGCAGTACTTC.

This clone has a single count. The chain recombines TRBV7-2 with TRBJ1-4; 7 bases are shared with TRBD1. The CDR3 has 14 amino acids. Germline loops: CDR1 SGHTA, CDR2 FQGNSA. The J segment lost 8 bases and the V segment lost 6 bases, leaving 9 bases of the junction unmatched. Here the CDR3 reads CASRSQGVGEKLFF. The DNA of the CDR3 is TGTGCCAGCAGATCCCAGGGGGTTGGAGAAAAACTGTTTTTT.

The chain is built from TRBV18 and TRBJ2-5; 13 bases are shared with TRBD2. From germline, CDR1 is KGHSH and CDR2 LQKENI. V was pared by 4 bases and J by 2 bases, with 10 bases of the junction left unmatched. The CDR3 consists of 18 residues. CDR3 sequence: CASSRARTSGGQQETQYF. For the CDR3, the DNA is TGTGCCAGCTCACGAGCCCGGACTAGCGGGGGACAACAAGAGACCCAGTACTTC.

The chain carries TRBV15 and TRBJ1-4; maybe TRBD1 (6 bases). Trimming removed 4 bases from V and 4 bases from J, with 10 bases in between. From germline, CDR1 is LNHNV and CDR2 YYDKDF (reference sequence). The CDR3 is 14 residues long. The CDR3 DNA follows: TGTGCCACCAGCACCAGGGGCGTTAATGAAAAACTGTTTTTT. This translates into CATSTRGVNEKLFF. Together with reference TRBV15 and TRBJ1-4, the CDR3 gives the full variable domain: DAMVIQNPRYQVTQFGKPVTLSCSQTLNHNVMYWYQQKSSQAPKLLFHYYDKDFNNEADTPDNFQSRRPNTSFCFLDIRSPGLGDTAMYLCATSTRGVNEKLFFGSGTQLSVL.

V usage is TRBV2 and J usage is TRBJ1-6; tentatively, D is TRBD1 (5 bases). Trimming removed 5 bases from V and 9 bases from J, with 8 bases in between. Germline V CDR1 and CDR2: SNHLY, FYNNEI. The CDR3 length is 12 residues. CDR3 nucleotides: TGTGCCAGCAGTCAGGGTGTTTCACCCCTCCACTTT. Amino acids: CASSQGVSPLHF.

The chain links TRBV15 to TRBJ1-1, with D hard to call. This CDR3 has 15 residues. The germline V and J ends were trimmed by 0 bases and 1 base, with 9 bases remaining between them. From germline, CDR1 is LNHNV and CDR2 YYDKDF (reference sequence). The CDR3 DNA follows: TGTGCCACCAGCAGAGATTTGATACAGAACACTGAAGCTTTCTTT. Amino acid sequence: CATSRDLIQNTEAFF.

The chain uses TRBV27 and TRBJ1-3, with TRBD1 as a possible D gene (6 bases). The CDR3 runs to 15 residues. The ends were cut back, 2 bases at V and 4 bases at J, with 12 bases in the middle. Germline V gene lookup returns CDR1 MNHEY and CDR2 SMNVEV (reference sequence). The CDR3 here is CASSLGGARGNTIYF. The CDR3 bases are TGTGCCAGCAGTTTAGGGGGGGCGCGCGGAAACACCATATATTTT.

J is TRBJ1-4 and V is TRBV5-1, with TRBD1 identical over 8 bases. The CDR3 is 19 residues long. Germline CDR1 is SGHRS and CDR2 is YFSETQ. The trim removed 4 bases at V and 6 bases at J, leaving 20 bases unmatched. The CDR3 loop reads CASSQGWTGNRLGDEKLFF. CDR3 DNA sequence: TGCGCCAGCAGCCAGGGATGGACAGGGAATCGTTTAGGGGATGAAAAACTGTTTTTT. Complete variable domain (other parts from reference TRBV5-1 and TRBJ1-4): KAGVTQTPRYLIKTRGQQVTLSCSPISGHRSVSWYQQTPGQGLQFLFEYFSETQRNKGNFPGRFSGRQFSNSRSEMNVSTLELGDSALYLCASSQGWTGNRLGDEKLFFGSGTQLSVL.

This clone showed up just a few times. The CDR3 spells CASSLLTDQETQYF. The CDR3, as DNA: TGCGCCAGCAGCTTGCTCACAGACCAAGAGACCCAGTACTTC. V is TRBV5-1 and J is TRBJ2-5; D is unclear. CDR3 length equals 14 residues. V lost 1 base to trimming and J lost 0 bases, with 7 bases between them. In germline, CDR1 is SGHRS, CDR2 YFSETQ. The variable domain in full, with the rest retrieved from reference TRBV5-1 and TRBJ2-5, is KAGVTQTPRYLIKTRGQQVTLSCSPISGHRSVSWYQQTPGQGLQFLFEYFSETQRNKGNFPGRFSGRQFSNSRSEMNVSTLELGDSALYLCASSLLTDQETQYFGPGTRLLVL.

The V and J genes are TRBV7-9 and TRBJ2-5; D is unclear. Germline CDR1 SEHNR, CDR2 FQNEAQ (reference sequence). The germline V and J ends were trimmed by 2 bases and 2 bases, with 9 bases remaining between them. The CDR3 covers 14 residues. This CDR3 is CASSLWAEQETQYF. The DNA of the CDR3 is TGTGCCAGCAGCTTATGGGCAGAACAAGAGACCCAGTACTTC.